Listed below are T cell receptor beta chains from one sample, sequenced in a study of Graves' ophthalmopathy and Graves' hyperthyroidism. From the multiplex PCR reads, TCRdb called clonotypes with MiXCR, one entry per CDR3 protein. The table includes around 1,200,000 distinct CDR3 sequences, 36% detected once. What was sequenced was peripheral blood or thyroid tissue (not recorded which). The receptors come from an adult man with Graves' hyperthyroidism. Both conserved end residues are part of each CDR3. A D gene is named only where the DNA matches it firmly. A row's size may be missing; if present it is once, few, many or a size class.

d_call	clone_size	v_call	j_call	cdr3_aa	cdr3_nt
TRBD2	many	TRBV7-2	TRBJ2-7	CASSPTSGTSRQYF	TGTGCCAGCAGTCCGACTAGCGGGACCTCTCGGCAGTACTTC
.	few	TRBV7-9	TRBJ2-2	CASSLAVQGANTGELFF	TGTGCCAGCAGCTTAGCAGTACAGGGCGCGAACACCGGGGAGCTGTTTTTT
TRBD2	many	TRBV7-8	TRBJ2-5	CASSLVMREAGETQYF	TGTGCCAGCAGCTTAGTTATGCGGGAGGCGGGTGAGACCCAGTACTTC
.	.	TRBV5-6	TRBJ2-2	CASSLGNRFNTGELFF	TGTGCCAGCAGCTTGGGGAATAGGTTCAACACCGGGGAGCTGTTTTTT
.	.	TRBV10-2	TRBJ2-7	CASSGGSRLNEQYF	TGCGCCAGCAGTGGCGGGTCAAGACTGAACGAGCAGTACTTC
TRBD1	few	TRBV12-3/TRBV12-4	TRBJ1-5	CASSWDRNSNQPQHF	TGTGCCAGCAGTTGGGACAGGAATAGCAATCAGCCCCAGCATTTT
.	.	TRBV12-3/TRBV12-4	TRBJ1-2	CASSLVGYTF	TGTGCCAGCAGTTTAGTCGGCTACACCTTC
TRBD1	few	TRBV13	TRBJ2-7	CASSPPDRASYEQYF	TGTGCCAGCAGCCCACCGGACAGGGCCTCCTACGAGCAGTACTTC
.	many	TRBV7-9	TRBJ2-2	CASSLSAGELFF	TGTGCCAGCAGCTTGAGTGCCGGGGAGCTGTTTTTT
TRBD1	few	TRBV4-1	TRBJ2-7	CASSQGTGFFYEQYF	TGCGCCAGCAGCCAAGGGACAGGTTTTTTCTACGAGCAGTACTTC
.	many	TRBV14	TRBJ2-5	CASSPHPGETQYF	TGTGCCAGCAGCCCCCACCCGGGAGAGACCCAGTACTTC
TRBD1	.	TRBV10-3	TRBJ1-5	CAVGQGVNQPQHF	TGTGCCGTCGGACAGGGCGTCAATCAGCCCCAGCATTTT
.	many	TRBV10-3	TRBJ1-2	CAISSQWGNYGYTF	TGTGCCATCAGTTCCCAATGGGGGAACTATGGCTACACCTTC
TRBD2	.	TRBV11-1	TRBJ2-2	CASSDVGLAVNTGELFF	TGTGCCAGCAGCGACGTGGGACTAGCCGTAAACACCGGGGAGCTGTTTTTT
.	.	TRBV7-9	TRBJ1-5	CASSAFRGWYQPQHF	TGTGCCAGCAGTGCGTTCAGGGGTTGGTATCAGCCCCAGCATTTT
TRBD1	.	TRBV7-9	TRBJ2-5	CASSFQGDHRETQYF	TGTGCCAGCAGCTTTCAGGGGGATCATCGAGAGACCCAGTACTTC
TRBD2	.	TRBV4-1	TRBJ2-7	CASSQDWPGGYERYF	TGCGCCAGCAGCCAAGATTGGCCGGGAGGGTACGAGCGGTACTTC
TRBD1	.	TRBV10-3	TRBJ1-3	CATQTGTGMNTIYF	TGTGCCACACAAACCGGGACAGGGATGAACACCATATATTTT
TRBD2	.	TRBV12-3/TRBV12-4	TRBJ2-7	CASNGPGTSASEQYF	TGTGCCAGCAACGGACCCGGGACTAGCGCATCCGAGCAGTACTTC
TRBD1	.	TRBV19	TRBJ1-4	CASTMGQRNEKLFF	TGTGCCAGTACCATGGGACAGCGGAATGAAAAACTGTTTTTT
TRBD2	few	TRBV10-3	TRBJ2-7	CAIREELAGVEQYF	TGTGCCATCCGGGAAGAACTAGCGGGAGTCGAGCAGTACTTC
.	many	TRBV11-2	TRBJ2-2	CASSIGTVNTGELFF	TGTGCCAGCAGCATTGGGACCGTGAACACCGGGGAGCTGTTTTTT
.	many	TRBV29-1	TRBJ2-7	CSAGSRTNRYEQYF	TGCAGCGCCGGCTCGCGCACGAACCGCTACGAGCAGTACTTC
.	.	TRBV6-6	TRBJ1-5	CASNAAQGSYSNQPQHF	TGTGCCAGCAACGCCGCGCAGGGGTCTTATAGCAATCAGCCCCAGCATTTT
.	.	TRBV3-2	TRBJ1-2	CASSQDILGGYGYTF	TGTGCCAGCAGCCAAGATATCCTGGGGGGCTATGGCTACACCTTC
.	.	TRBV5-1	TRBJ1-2	CASSSRTDYTF	TGCGCCAGCAGCTCGAGGACAGACTACACCTTC
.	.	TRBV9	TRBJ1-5	CASSPAGVSNQPQHF	TGTGCCAGCAGCCCAGCCGGGGTATCGAATCAGCCCCAGCATTTT